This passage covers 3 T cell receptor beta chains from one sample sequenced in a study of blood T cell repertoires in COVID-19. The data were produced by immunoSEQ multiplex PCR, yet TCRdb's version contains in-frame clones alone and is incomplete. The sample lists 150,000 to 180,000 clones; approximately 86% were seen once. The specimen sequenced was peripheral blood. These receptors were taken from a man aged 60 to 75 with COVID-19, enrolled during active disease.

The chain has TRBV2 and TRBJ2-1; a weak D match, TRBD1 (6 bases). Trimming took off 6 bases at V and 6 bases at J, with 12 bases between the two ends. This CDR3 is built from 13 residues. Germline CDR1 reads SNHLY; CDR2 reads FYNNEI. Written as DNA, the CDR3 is TGTGCCAGCAGCGGACAGTCTACCAATGAGCAGTTCTTC. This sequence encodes CASSGQSTNEQFF.

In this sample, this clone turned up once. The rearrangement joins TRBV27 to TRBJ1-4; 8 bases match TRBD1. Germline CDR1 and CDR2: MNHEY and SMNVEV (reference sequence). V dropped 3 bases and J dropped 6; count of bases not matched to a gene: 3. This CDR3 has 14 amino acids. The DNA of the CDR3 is TGTGCCAGCAGTTTTGGGACAGGAGATGAAAAACTGTTTTTT. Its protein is CASSFGTGDEKLFF.

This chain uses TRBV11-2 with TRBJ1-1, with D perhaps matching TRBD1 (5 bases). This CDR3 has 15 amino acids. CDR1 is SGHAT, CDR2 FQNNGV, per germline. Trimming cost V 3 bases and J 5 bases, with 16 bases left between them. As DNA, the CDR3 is TGTGCCAGCAGCTTTCATGGGTCAGCAGGGACTGAAGCTTTCTTT. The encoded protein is CASSFHGSAGTEAFF.